The source of this TCR beta chain is a study of PD-1 blockade in classical Hodgkin lymphoma. The table came from immunoSEQ multiplex PCR; TCRdb's copy has only in-frame clones and leaves some out. Here the sample spans around 13,000 clones, roughly 89% being singletons. No patient escaped relapse after autologous stem cell transplantation, and brentuximab vedotin exposure varied. V lost 6 bases, J lost 5 bases, and 5 bases stayed unmatched. The CDR3 sequence is 13 residues long. CDR1 is MNHNY, CDR2 SVGAGI, per germline (reference sequence). The chain is built from TRBV6-6 and TRBJ1-1; the match to TRBD1 covers 8 bases. The sample here was peripheral blood mononuclear cells (PBMCs), taken at baseline. The receptor was isolated from a human donor with classical Hodgkin lymphoma. CDR3 DNA: TGTGCCAGCAGACAGGGGGAGGGGACTGAAGCTTTCTTT. This gives the protein CASRQGEGTEAFF.